The next 27 T cell receptor beta chains were all read from a single sample in a study of metastatic and nonmetastatic thyroid tumors (dated by TCRdb to between 2020 and 2021). No treatment had been received by any patient before thyroid surgery. The library was generated by PCR. TCRdb lists the instrument as Illumina HiSeq 4000. Using fastp at Q25 and MiXCR, TCRdb reprocessed the public reads and kept productive beta chains. The sample contains tens of thousands of clones, more than 25% of them found a single time. The top ten constitute 25% to 35% of the sample. The sequenced material came from blood. The receptor set was obtained from a female donor with papillary thyroid cancer or a benign thyroid nodule (not recorded which). Some clones in this sample may be carry-over from other donors' samples.

This clone was detected many times. J is TRBJ1-5 and V is TRBV20-1, with D unclear. Per germline, CDR1 DFQATT and CDR2 SNEGSKA (reference sequence). The CDR3 has 14 amino acids. Between the trimmed V and J ends, which lost 2 bases and 5 bases, there was a span of 13 bases. The CDR3 reads CSARIKPGDQPQHF. The CDR3 DNA follows: TGCAGTGCTAGAATCAAACCCGGTGATCAGCCCCAGCATTTT.

V is TRBV5-1 and J is TRBJ2-3, with D unclear. This CDR3 contains 16 residues. CDR1 and CDR2 (germline): SGHRS, YFSETQ. V was pared by 2 bases and J by 2 bases, with 15 bases between. Here the CDR3 reads CASSLSSTSLTDTQYF. Here the CDR3 DNA reads TGCGCCAGCAGCTTATCCAGCACTTCCCTCACAGATACGCAGTATTTT.

This clone turned up a few times. V gene TRBV19 combines with J gene TRBJ1-6; D gene unclear. Trimming took off 7 bases at V and 5 bases at J, with 12 bases between the two ends. CDR3 length: 14 amino acids. Germline V gene data show CDR1 as LNHDA and CDR2 as SQIVND (reference sequence). Here the CDR3 reads CASNSDGNNSPLHF. The DNA of the CDR3 is TGTGCCAGTAATTCAGACGGGAATAATTCACCCCTCCACTTT.

The rearrangement joins TRBV24-1 to TRBJ2-3; 9 bases match TRBD2. CDR1 and CDR2 from the germline V gene are KGHDR and SFDVKD. The length of the CDR3 is 13 residues. J gave up 3 bases and V 12 bases, and 6 bases lay outside the gene matches. The CDR3 loop reads CAAGGGITDTQYF. Here the CDR3 DNA reads TGTGCCGCGGGGGGGGGAATTACAGATACGCAGTATTTT.

Within the sample, this clone is medium-sized. The same CDR3 arises from other DNA sequences in this sample as well. The chain recombines TRBV6-1 with TRBJ2-6, with unresolved D. Germline loops: CDR1 MNHNS, CDR2 SASEGT. Trimming cost V 7 bases and J 0 bases, with 13 bases left between them. The length of the CDR3 is 16 residues. CDR3: CASTLEPPSGANVLTF. The CDR3 bases are TGTGCCAGCACCTTGGAGCCCCCCTCTGGGGCCAACGTCCTGACTTTC.

This clone occurred many times. Other DNA sequences within the sample encode an identical CDR3. This chain joins TRBV6-4 and TRBJ2-3; D could derive from TRBD1 or TRBD2 (5 bases each). Trimming took off 6 bases at V and 6 bases at J, with 16 bases between the two ends. The length of the CDR3 is 14 residues. Germline CDR1 reads MRHNA; CDR2 reads SNTAGT. The DNA for the CDR3 is TGTGCCAGCAGCGAGGGGCAAAGCTTCGATACGCAGTATTTT. This sequence encodes CASSEGQSFDTQYF.

There are many counts of this clone. The V call is TRBV6-5, the J call TRBJ2-1, with a weak D call TRBD2 (5 bases). Between the trimmed V and J ends, which lost 0 bases and 7 bases, there was a span of 13 bases. CDR3 length equals 15 residues. Looked up from germline, CDR1 is MNHEY and CDR2 is SVGAGI. CDR3 nucleotide sequence: TGTGCCAGCAGTTACTCGACGGTAGGGAGAAATGAGCAGTTCTTC. Its translation is CASSYSTVGRNEQFF.

This clone ranks as medium-sized. The chain uses TRBV2 and TRBJ1-1, with D hard to call. Trimming took 7 bases from V and 5 from J, leaving 11 bases between them. CDR1 is SNHLY, CDR2 FYNNEI, per germline. This CDR3 spans 12 amino acids. CDR3 DNA sequence: TGTGCCAGCACGCCGGACCAGACTGAAGCTTTCTTT. It codes for CASTPDQTEAFF.

This clone was detected ten times or more. The rearrangement links TRBV7-3 to TRBJ2-2; D is ambiguous. The CDR3 length is 14 residues. Per germline, CDR1 SGHTA and CDR2 FQGTGA. Trimming left V 1 base short and J 5 bases short, with 8 bases between. CDR3 residues: CASSLKMGTGELFF. The CDR3 bases are TGTGCCAGCAGCTTAAAGATGGGAACCGGGGAGCTGTTTTTT.

The rearrangement joins TRBV11-2 to TRBJ2-1; D is unclear. The CDR3 consists of 13 residues. V lost 1 base and J lost 10, with 11 bases in between. Per the germline V gene, CDR1 is SGHAT and CDR2 is FQNNGV. DNA of the CDR3: TGTGCCAGCAGCTTAGCCCAGCTGGGCGAGCAGTTCTTC. Amino acids: CASSLAQLGEQFF.

V and J are TRBV20-1 and TRBJ2-1, with D perhaps being TRBD1 or TRBD2 (5 bases each). Trimming removed 6 bases at V and 5 bases at J, with 14 bases between. The CDR3 length is 13 residues. Looked up from germline, CDR1 is DFQATT and CDR2 is SNEGSKA (reference sequence). CDR3 region: CSATGTRDNEQFF. The CDR3 DNA sequence: TGCAGTGCAACCGGGACGCGAGACAATGAGCAGTTCTTC.

This clone was counted at least ten times. The V gene is TRBV6-1, the J gene TRBJ1-1; possibly TRBD1 for D (6 bases). Germline CDR1 reads MNHNS; CDR2 reads SASEGT. The CDR3 covers 16 residues. Trimming pared 2 bases from V and 4 bases from J, leaving 17 bases between. The CDR3 DNA reads as TGTGCCAGCAGTGAAACGCTTGAGGGGGTTCGCACTGAAGCTTTCTTT. This gives the protein CASSETLEGVRTEAFF.

As to this clone: One base away lies a much larger clone, so this may be a sequencing read error. The chain has TRBV18 and TRBJ2-2, with TRBD1 matching over 9 bases. Unmatched junction bases numbered 8, after V lost 3 bases and J lost 0 bases. The CDR3 sequence is 18 residues long. Looked up from germline, CDR1 is KGHSH and CDR2 is LQKENI. This CDR3 reads CASSPTGTGCTNTGELFF. The CDR3 DNA follows: TGTGCCAGCTCACCCACCGGGACAGGGTGTACGAACACCGGGGAGCTGTTTTTT.

This chain uses TRBV30 with TRBJ2-7; 8 bases align to TRBD2. Germline assignment: CDR1 GTSNPN and CDR2 SVGIG (reference sequence). V shed 3 bases and J 7 bases; nucleotides not matched to a gene: 5. The CDR3 has 12 amino acids. The CDR3 region is CAWSTSGLEQYF. In DNA form, the CDR3 reads TGTGCCTGGAGCACTAGCGGTCTGGAGCAGTACTTC.

This clone was observed a single time. This chain joins TRBV7-3 and TRBJ2-7; TRBD2 aligns across 10 bases. This CDR3 contains 16 residues. The V gene's germline CDR1 is SGHTA and CDR2 FQGTGA. Unmatched junction bases numbered 7, after V lost 2 bases and J lost 3 bases. CDR3 loop: CASSLGPAGGIYEQYF. The CDR3 DNA reads TGTGCCAGCAGCTTAGGGCCAGCGGGAGGGATCTACGAGCAGTACTTC.

V gene TRBV5-1 combines with J gene TRBJ1-1; a possible D gene is TRBD1 (5 bases). Germline V gene data show CDR1 as SGHRS and CDR2 as YFSETQ. This CDR3 has 12 amino acids. Trimming stripped 6 bases from V and 5 bases from J, with 11 bases between. The chain's CDR3 is CASTVGGTEAFF. The DNA of the CDR3 is TGCGCCAGCACAGTTGGGGGGACTGAAGCTTTCTTT.

This clone appeared many times. This chain connects TRBV5-1 to TRBJ2-1; 7 nucleotides match TRBD2. Unmatched junction bases numbered 6, after V lost 5 bases and J lost 7 bases. Germline CDR1 is SGHRS and CDR2 is YFSETQ. The CDR3 is 13 residues long. The CDR3 sequence: CASSPLGRNEQFF. The CDR3 DNA sequence: TGCGCCAGCAGTCCCCTCGGGAGGAATGAGCAGTTCTTC.

This clone is labeled as medium-sized (0.01 to 0.1%). This chain joins TRBV6-4 and TRBJ1-1, with TRBD1 matching 7 bases. After removal of 6 bases from V and 3 bases from J, the junction contained 10 bases not matched to a gene. The CDR3 consists of 15 residues. Looked up from germline, CDR1 is MRHNA and CDR2 is SNTAGT. The chain's CDR3 is CASRDSDRADTEAFF. The CDR3 DNA follows: TGTGCCAGCAGAGATTCAGACAGGGCTGACACTGAAGCTTTCTTT.

This clone appeared a few times. The chain joins TRBV19 to TRBJ2-1; D is unclear. The germline V gene has CDR1 LNHDA and CDR2 SQIVND (reference sequence). The CDR3 sequence is 13 residues long. With 3 bases removed from V and 7 bases from J, the gap between germline ends came to 10 bases. CDR3 protein: CASSILGLNEQFF. The CDR3 nucleotides are TGTGCCAGTAGTATTCTGGGTCTGAATGAGCAGTTCTTC.

The chain combines TRBV28 with TRBJ2-2; TRBD2 agrees at 11 bases. The CDR3 spans 17 residues. Germline CDR1 reads MDHEN; CDR2 reads SYDVKM. J gave up 4 bases and V 4 bases, and 8 bases lay outside the gene matches. CDR3 sequence reads: CASSYIAGGRSTGELFF. DNA of the CDR3: TGTGCCAGCAGTTACATAGCGGGAGGGAGAAGCACCGGGGAGCTGTTTTTT.

This clone was picked up many times. The gene calls are TRBV20-1 and TRBJ2-7, with TRBD2 identical over 13 bases. CDR1 is DFQATT and CDR2 is SNEGSKA in the germline V gene (reference sequence). This CDR3 has 16 amino acids. The V segment lost 3 bases and the J segment 7 bases; nucleotides outside the gene matches: 12. CDR3: CSASIAQGLAGREQYF. CDR3 in DNA: TGCAGTGCTAGCATAGCCCAGGGACTAGCGGGACGGGAGCAGTACTTC.

This clone was observed a handful of times. The chain recombines TRBV28 with TRBJ2-3, with a weak D call TRBD1 (8 bases). In germline, CDR1 is MDHEN, CDR2 SYDVKM. V was pared by 6 bases and J by 3 bases, with 10 bases between. The CDR3 extends over 13 amino acids. The CDR3, as DNA: TGTGCCAGCAGACAGGGGGGGACAGATACGCAGTATTTT. Translating gives CASRQGGTDTQYF.

This rearrangement joins TRBV9 to TRBJ1-2, with D perhaps TRBD1 (5 bases). Trimming took 4 bases from V and 4 from J, leaving 17 bases between them. CDR1 SGDLS and CDR2 YYNGEE come from the germline V gene. The CDR3 length is 15 residues. CDR3 nucleotides: TGTGCCAGCAGCCTTACCGGCGACGGGACCTATGGCTACACCTTC. It encodes CASSLTGDGTYGYTF.

This clone appeared a few times. The V call is TRBV27, the J call TRBJ2-5; 8 nucleotides match TRBD1. The J segment lost 5 bases and the V segment lost 5 bases, leaving 4 bases of the junction unmatched. Germline lookup yields CDR1 MNHEY and CDR2 SMNVEV (reference sequence). This CDR3 comprises 13 residues. CDR3 residues: CASSGQGLETQYF. For the CDR3, the DNA is TGTGCCAGCAGTGGACAGGGTTTGGAGACCCAGTACTTC.

This clone came up many times. The chain recombines TRBV19 with TRBJ2-5, with D perhaps matching TRBD1 or TRBD2 (6 bases each). The CDR3 is 15 amino acids. V was cut by 5 bases and J by 5 bases, with 18 bases left in between. Per germline, CDR1 LNHDA and CDR2 SQIVND (reference sequence). The CDR3, as DNA: TGTGCCAGTAGTCCGACTCAGACAGGAGGGGAGACCCAGTACTTC. This gives the protein CASSPTQTGGETQYF.

Regarding this clone: This could be a read error, since a much larger clone is one nucleotide away. V gene TRBV11-2 combines with J gene TRBJ2-1; TRBD2 matches at 11 bases. Germline CDR1 SGHAT, CDR2 FQNNGV. The length of the CDR3 is 18 residues. Trimming at V came to 1 base and at J to 5 bases, leaving 10 bases not matched to a gene. This chain's CDR3 is CASSLGVSGGAVNNEQFF. The CDR3 coding sequence is TGTGCCAGCAGCTTAGGCGTTAGCGGGGGGGCTGTGAACAATGAGCAGTTCTTC.

In its sample, this clone was seen many times. This chain links TRBV9 with TRBJ2-5; 9 nucleotides match TRBD1. Germline trimming cut 0 bases from V and 2 bases from J; bases unmatched to any gene: 2. The germline gives CDR1 SGDLS, CDR2 YYNGEE. CDR3 length: 15 residues. CDR3: CASSVAGTGQETQYF. In DNA form, the CDR3 reads TGTGCCAGCAGCGTAGCCGGGACAGGGCAAGAGACCCAGTACTTC.